This is a list of T cell receptor beta chains from one sample in a study of shared T cell receptors in the human thymus. Sequenced by immunoSEQ multiplex PCR; TCRdb stores in-frame clones only, minus some. This sample has around 68,000 clones; 90% to 95% occur once, and the top ten carry approximately 0.035%. Material for sequencing was thymocytes. All receptors derive from a human donor. CDR3s include the opening cysteine and the closing phenylalanine or tryptophan. Fields, in order: clone size, J gene, V gene, D gene, CDR3 protein, CDR3 DNA. A D gene is named only where the DNA matches it firmly. For some rows the clone size is stated as once, few or many, or as a class when expanded; others skip it.

size: -
J: TRBJ1-1
V: TRBV14
D: -
CDR3: CASSPGARTGNTEAFF
DNA: TGTGCCAGCAGCCCGGGAGCTAGAACAGGGAACACTGAAGCTTTCTTT

size: -
J: TRBJ2-3
V: TRBV10-3
D: TRBD2
CDR3: CAATTGLAGGGTQYF
DNA: TGTGCCGCCACGACGGGACTAGCGGGGGGGGGTACGCAGTATTTT

size: once
J: TRBJ2-3
V: TRBV18
D: -
CDR3: CASSPPRGLVPDTQYF
DNA: TGTGCCAGCTCACCACCGCGGGGGCTGGTTCCAGATACGCAGTATTTT

size: -
J: TRBJ2-3
V: TRBV7-3
D: TRBD2
CDR3: CASSLSGGAGTDTQYF
DNA: TGTGCCAGCAGCTTGAGCGGGGGGGCGGGCACAGATACGCAGTATTTT

size: -
J: TRBJ2-7
V: TRBV4-1
D: TRBD1
CDR3: CASSQDPIRVRDRVYEQYF
DNA: TGCGCCAGCAGCCAAGATCCAATAAGGGTCCGAGACAGGGTATACGAGCAGTACTTC

size: -
J: TRBJ2-5
V: TRBV4-2
D: TRBD2
CDR3: CASSPDRAPVGLAHDAGETQYF
DNA: TGTGCCAGCAGCCCCGACAGGGCCCCCGTAGGACTAGCGCATGACGCGGGGGAGACCCAGTACTTC

size: -
J: TRBJ2-1
V: TRBV5-1
D: -
CDR3: CASSPATGYNEQFF
DNA: TGCGCCAGCAGCCCAGCAACAGGGTATAATGAGCAGTTCTTC

size: -
J: TRBJ2-3
V: TRBV7-8
D: -
CDR3: CASSGRGNDTDTQYF
DNA: TGTGCCAGCAGCGGACGGGGGAACGACACAGATACGCAGTATTTT

size: -
J: TRBJ1-4
V: TRBV19
D: TRBD1
CDR3: CASRRQGNEKLFF
DNA: TGTGCCAGTAGAAGACAGGGGAATGAAAAACTGTTTTTT

size: -
J: TRBJ2-5
V: TRBV14
D: TRBD1
CDR3: CASSLDRGETQYF
DNA: TGTGCCAGCAGCCTTGACAGGGGTGAGACCCAGTACTTC

size: -
J: TRBJ2-7
V: TRBV7-8
D: TRBD2
CDR3: CASSIKAGVTSYEQYF
DNA: TGTGCCAGCAGCATTAAAGCGGGGGTTACCTCCTACGAGCAGTACTTC

size: -
J: TRBJ1-2
V: TRBV6-1
D: TRBD1
CDR3: CASSEAYRPGTGRVVNGYTF
DNA: TGTGCCAGCAGTGAAGCGTACCGACCGGGGACAGGGAGGGTGGTTAATGGCTACACCTTC

size: -
J: TRBJ1-6
V: TRBV6-4
D: -
CDR3: CASSDSMDNSPLHF
DNA: TGTGCCAGCAGTGACTCGATGGACAATTCACCCCTCCACTTT

size: -
J: TRBJ2-5
V: TRBV5-8
D: -
CDR3: CASSFSLVEPIEETQYF
DNA: TGTGCCAGCAGCTTTTCTCTGGTGGAGCCAATCGAAGAGACCCAGTACTTC

size: -
J: TRBJ2-1
V: TRBV11-2
D: TRBD2
CDR3: CASSFEGGGGGEQFF
DNA: TGTGCCAGCAGCTTCGAAGGCGGGGGGGGTGGTGAGCAGTTCTTC

size: -
J: TRBJ1-2
V: TRBV27
D: -
CDR3: CASRESRERELDGYTF
DNA: TGTGCCAGCAGGGAGAGCCGGGAACGGGAATTGGATGGCTACACCTTC

size: -
J: TRBJ2-3
V: TRBV29-1
D: TRBD2
CDR3: CTPTFWGGGVSTDTQYF
DNA: TGCACCCCAACCTTTTGGGGCGGGGGGGTCAGCACAGATACGCAGTATTTT

size: -
J: TRBJ2-7
V: TRBV28
D: TRBD1
CDR3: CASTNMGQGAYEQYF
DNA: TGTGCCAGCACCAACATGGGACAGGGGGCCTACGAGCAGTACTTC

size: -
J: TRBJ2-3
V: TRBV5-1
D: TRBD1
CDR3: CASSLTGERTDTQYF
DNA: TGCGCCAGCAGCTTGACAGGGGAGCGTACAGATACGCAGTATTTT

size: -
J: TRBJ2-7
V: TRBV6-1
D: -
CDR3: CASHLSGLGSYEQYF
DNA: TGTGCCAGCCACCTGTCGGGACTCGGCTCCTACGAGCAGTACTTC

size: -
J: TRBJ2-3
V: TRBV18
D: TRBD2
CDR3: CASSLARTSHKTRLYF
DNA: TGTGCCAGCTCACTCGCGAGGACTAGCCACAAAACAAGGCTGTATTTT

size: -
J: TRBJ1-1
V: TRBV5-1
D: TRBD1
CDR3: CASSRRVRDRNMNTEAFF
DNA: TGCGCCAGCAGCCGTCGGGTACGGGACAGGAACATGAACACTGAAGCTTTCTTT

size: -
J: TRBJ2-5
V: TRBV10-2
D: -
CDR3: CASSESTSGVQETQYF
DNA: TGCGCCAGCAGTGAGTCAACTAGTGGTGTCCAAGAGACCCAGTACTTC

size: once
J: TRBJ2-5
V: TRBV27
D: -
CDR3: CASSLRGGVLETQYF
DNA: TGTGCCAGCAGTTTAAGGGGGGGTGTTCTAGAGACCCAGTACTTC

size: -
J: TRBJ1-1
V: TRBV14
D: -
CDR3: CASSRGGRIARTEAFF
DNA: TGTGCCAGCAGTCGTGGGGGGCGAATCGCAAGAACTGAAGCTTTCTTT

size: -
J: TRBJ2-1
V: TRBV19
D: TRBD1
CDR3: CASSIGDRGTNEQFF
DNA: TGTGCCAGTAGTATTGGGGACAGGGGAACCAATGAGCAGTTCTTC

size: -
J: TRBJ1-1
V: TRBV10-3
D: -
CDR3: CAILKTGMNTEAFF
DNA: TGTGCCATTCTCAAGACAGGAATGAACACTGAAGCTTTCTTT

size: -
J: TRBJ2-1
V: TRBV19
D: -
CDR3: CASSMWGTPYNEQFF
DNA: TGTGCCAGTAGTATGTGGGGGACGCCCTACAATGAGCAGTTCTTC

size: -
J: TRBJ1-1
V: TRBV5-6
D: -
CDR3: CASSLNKSVRLAFF
DNA: TGTGCCAGCAGCTTGAATAAATCGGTTAGGTTAGCTTTCTTT

size: -
J: TRBJ1-6
V: TRBV7-9
D: -
CDR3: CASSLKTDHNSPLHF
DNA: TGTGCCAGCAGCTTAAAGACTGACCATAATTCACCCCTCCACTTT

size: -
J: TRBJ2-7
V: TRBV4-3
D: -
CDR3: CASSPEKDTTRLYEQYF
DNA: TGCGCCAGCAGCCCCGAAAAAGATACTACCCGCTTATACGAGCAGTACTTC

size: -
J: TRBJ2-7
V: TRBV7-2
D: -
CDR3: CASSPGGSEQYF
DNA: TGTGCCAGCAGCCCAGGGGGGTCCGAGCAGTACTTC

size: -
J: TRBJ1-1
V: TRBV19
D: -
CDR3: CASSRTLDSPNTEAFF
DNA: TGTGCCAGTAGTAGAACCTTGGACAGCCCGAACACTGAAGCTTTCTTT

size: -
J: TRBJ2-5
V: TRBV6-1
D: -
CDR3: CASSEGQPEKETQYF
DNA: TGTGCCAGCAGTGAGGGCCAGCCCGAAAAAGAGACCCAGTACTTC

size: -
J: TRBJ2-5
V: TRBV12-5
D: -
CDR3: CASGLVLGVSSTQETQYF
DNA: TGTGCTAGTGGTTTGGTACTAGGTGTCTCGTCGACACAAGAGACCCAGTACTTC

size: -
J: TRBJ2-6
V: TRBV29-1
D: -
CDR3: CSVEHPARGRGANVLTF
DNA: TGCAGCGTTGAACACCCCGCCAGGGGCCGTGGGGCCAACGTCCTGACTTTC

size: -
J: TRBJ2-7
V: TRBV10-3
D: -
CDR3: CAISPPRAQGPYEQYF
DNA: TGTGCCATCAGCCCCCCGCGGGCCCAGGGACCCTACGAGCAGTACTTC

size: -
J: TRBJ1-1
V: TRBV6-9
D: -
CDR3: CASSDLRANTEAFF
DNA: TGTGCCAGCAGTGACCTTAGGGCAAACACTGAAGCTTTCTTT

size: -
J: TRBJ2-3
V: TRBV5-1
D: TRBD2
CDR3: CASSFRTSGGASTDTQYF
DNA: TGCGCCAGCAGCTTCAGGACTAGCGGGGGAGCTAGCACAGATACGCAGTATTTT

size: -
J: TRBJ2-5
V: TRBV11-2
D: -
CDR3: CASSFKGLVPFLNTETQYF
DNA: TGTGCCAGCAGCTTCAAGGGGCTAGTCCCCTTCTTGAATACTGAGACCCAGTACTTC

size: once
J: TRBJ2-7
V: TRBV14
D: TRBD2
CDR3: CASSPNPPGGEYYEQYF
DNA: TGTGCCAGCAGCCCTAACCCTCCGGGAGGCGAGTACTACGAGCAGTACTTC

size: -
J: TRBJ1-3
V: TRBV7-6
D: -
CDR3: CASSLAGHYSGNTIYF
DNA: TGTGCCAGCAGCTTAGCTGGGCACTACTCTGGAAACACCATATATTTT

size: -
J: TRBJ1-2
V: TRBV7-9
D: -
CDR3: CASRRWGALNYGYTF
DNA: TGTGCCAGCAGGCGTTGGGGGGCGCTTAACTATGGCTACACCTTC

size: -
J: TRBJ2-7
V: TRBV4-2
D: -
CDR3: CASSPGRGFRSYEQYF
DNA: TGTGCCAGCAGCCCAGGACGGGGCTTTCGGTCCTACGAGCAGTACTTC

size: -
J: TRBJ1-1
V: TRBV5-1
D: TRBD1
CDR3: CASSATGTGVLDTEAFF
DNA: TGCGCCAGCAGCGCCACCGGGACAGGGGTCTTGGACACTGAAGCTTTCTTT

size: -
J: TRBJ2-3
V: TRBV11-2
D: -
CDR3: CATDTQYF
DNA: TGTGCCACAGATACGCAGTATTTT

size: -
J: TRBJ1-3
V: TRBV9
D: TRBD1
CDR3: CASSVEPGQGLFSGNTIYF
DNA: TGTGCCAGCAGCGTCGAACCGGGACAGGGTTTGTTCTCTGGAAACACCATATATTTT

size: -
J: TRBJ2-5
V: TRBV7-2
D: TRBD2
CDR3: CASSLGAGTRETQYF
DNA: TGTGCCAGCAGCTTAGGGGCGGGGACTAGAGAGACCCAGTACTTC

size: -
J: TRBJ2-3
V: TRBV5-4
D: -
CDR3: CASSPASTDTQYF
DNA: TGTGCCAGCAGCCCGGCCAGCACAGATACGCAGTATTTT

size: once
J: TRBJ1-5
V: TRBV15
D: -
CDR3: CATSRDRVNQPQHF
DNA: TGTGCCACCAGCAGAGATCGGGTTAATCAGCCCCAGCATTTT

size: -
J: TRBJ2-1
V: TRBV27
D: -
CDR3: CASSPARSGTLYNEQFF
DNA: TGTGCCAGCAGTCCCGCCCGCTCCGGGACCCTCTACAATGAGCAGTTCTTC

size: -
J: TRBJ2-5
V: TRBV6-5
D: TRBD2
CDR3: CASSGTSGVGETQYF
DNA: TGTGCCAGCAGTGGGACTAGCGGGGTAGGAGAGACCCAGTACTTC

size: -
J: TRBJ1-4
V: TRBV7-9
D: -
CDR3: CASSLSLAYRKDEKLFF
DNA: TGTGCCAGCAGCTTATCCCTTGCTTACAGGAAAGATGAAAAACTGTTTTTT

size: once
J: TRBJ2-7
V: TRBV7-6
D: TRBD1
CDR3: CASSLVQGNYEQYF
DNA: TGTGCCAGCAGCTTAGTACAGGGGAACTACGAGCAGTACTTC

size: -
J: TRBJ1-2
V: TRBV10-3
D: -
CDR3: CAISESYPDGPYYGYTF
DNA: TGTGCCATCAGTGAGTCGTATCCAGACGGACCATACTATGGCTACACCTTC

size: -
J: TRBJ1-3
V: TRBV15
D: -
CDR3: CATSRDFGVSSGNTIYF
DNA: TGTGCCACCAGCAGAGATTTCGGGGTAAGCTCTGGAAACACCATATATTTT

size: -
J: TRBJ2-5
V: TRBV27
D: TRBD1
CDR3: CASRDRGGKETQYF
DNA: TGTGCCAGCAGGGACAGGGGCGGGAAAGAGACCCAGTACTTC

size: -
J: TRBJ2-1
V: TRBV19
D: TRBD2
CDR3: CASSPGGGKYNEQFF
DNA: TGTGCCAGTAGCCCTGGGGGGGGGAAATACAATGAGCAGTTCTTC

size: -
J: TRBJ1-2
V: TRBV4-3
D: -
CDR3: CASSQDVQGGYTF
DNA: TGCGCCAGCAGCCAAGACGTCCAGGGTGGCTACACCTTC